What follows is one TCR beta chain and its context. The data are from a study of cytomegalovirus exposure and HLA in healthy donors. Trimming took 1 base from V and 7 from J, leaving 14 bases between them. The CDR3 covers 15 residues. Germline V gene data show CDR1 as LNHDA and CDR2 as SQIVND (reference sequence). Vbeta (60) and Jbeta (13) primers were used in the PCR. Sequencing used immunoSEQ multiplex PCR; TCRdb keeps in-frame clones, though not all of them. This sample has 150,000 or so clones, with approximately 74% found just once. The chain couples TRBV19 to TRBJ2-1; D perhaps matches TRBD1 (6 bases). What was sequenced was PBMCs. This TCR was recovered from a man aged 18 to 35 in good health and CMV-seronegative. CDR3 loop: CASSIGGYRVNEQFF. The DNA for the CDR3 is TGTGCCAGTAGTATAGGAGGTTACAGGGTGAATGAGCAGTTCTTC.